Following are 16 T cell receptor beta chains from one sample sequenced in a study of T cell responses to AZD1222 COVID-19 vaccine. Profiling relied on immunoSEQ multiplex PCR, and the TCRdb table lists in-frame clones only, not all of them. The table shows some 120,000 clones, with about 92% occurring only once. The material was peripheral blood, obtained 28 days after the second AZD1222 dose. These TCRs come from an adult who received the AZD1222 COVID-19 vaccine.

The table lists this clone with a count of one. This sequence joins TRBV12-3 or TRBV12-4 and TRBJ1-5; D perhaps matches TRBD1 (5 bases). Trimming stripped 2 bases from V and 8 bases from J, with 10 bases between. The CDR3 sequence is 13 residues long. The DNA of the CDR3 is TGTGCCAGCAGTTTATCAGGGAAGGAGCCCCAGCATTTT. This sequence encodes CASSLSGKEPQHF.

The genes are TRBV11-3 and TRBJ1-1; maybe TRBD1 (5 bases). The germline V gene has CDR1 SGHNT and CDR2 YENEEA. The CDR3 length is 16 residues. Trimming removed 5 bases from V and 3 bases from J, with 19 bases in between. CDR3 in amino acids: CASSPQGRVGYTEAFF. The DNA of the CDR3 is TGTGCCAGCAGCCCGCAGGGTCGGGTTGGGTACACTGAAGCTTTCTTT.

The chain joins TRBV5-5 to TRBJ1-5; D uncertain. V lost 0 bases, J lost 1 base, and 8 bases lay in between. The CDR3 has 15 residues. CDR1 SGHKS and CDR2 YYEKEE come from the germline V gene (reference sequence). Written as DNA, the CDR3 is TGTGCCAGCAGCTTGGCTGGGCGGAGCAATCAGCCCCAGCATTTT. Amino acid sequence: CASSLAGRSNQPQHF.

The chain recombines TRBV7-2 with TRBJ2-3, with D maybe TRBD1 (6 bases). Germline V lookup: CDR1 SGHTA, CDR2 FQGNSA. CDR3 size: 16 residues. The V and J ends lost 1 base and 1 base respectively, with 12 bases between them. CDR3 amino acids: CASSLGSQGGTDTQYF. The CDR3 nucleotides are TGTGCCAGCAGCTTAGGGTCACAGGGAGGCACAGATACGCAGTATTTT.

The V gene is TRBV27, the J gene TRBJ2-1, with 8 bases aligning to TRBD1. CDR3 length: 13 amino acids. Germline lookup yields CDR1 MNHEY and CDR2 SMNVEV (reference sequence). With 8 bases clipped from V and 4 bases from J, the junction kept 4 bases outside the gene matches. The CDR3 protein is CASGTGVYNEQFF. In DNA, the CDR3 is TGTGCCAGCGGGACAGGAGTATACAATGAGCAGTTCTTC.

The chain is built from TRBV7-2 and TRBJ2-5; 10 nucleotides match TRBD2. With 2 bases clipped from V and 3 bases from J, the junction kept 0 bases outside the gene matches. Germline CDR1 SGHTA, CDR2 FQGNSA. The CDR3 has 14 residues. The CDR3 nucleotides are TGTGCCAGCAGCTTACTAGCGGGGGAAGAGACCCAGTACTTC. This gives the protein CASSLLAGEETQYF.

The CDR3 spells CSVKPGLNQPQHF. In nucleotides, the CDR3 is TGCAGCGTTAAACCGGGCCTCAATCAGCCCCAGCATTTT. The chain employs TRBV29-1 and TRBJ1-5; D remains ambiguous. In germline, CDR1 is SQVTM, CDR2 ANQGSEA. This CDR3 is built from 13 residues. Trimming cost V 5 bases and J 3 bases, with 11 bases left between them.

This rearrangement joins TRBV7-2 to TRBJ2-1; D is undetermined. CDR1 is SGHTA and CDR2 is FQGNSA in the germline V gene. The V gene lost 4 bases and the J gene lost 2 bases, with 9 bases spanning the gap. CDR3 length: 14 amino acids. The CDR3 DNA reads as TGTGCCAGCAGCTCTTCACGGACCTACAATGAGCAGTTCTTC. Translation: CASSSSRTYNEQFF.

The V gene is TRBV19, the J gene TRBJ1-4, with 7 bases lining up with TRBD1. The CDR3 sequence is 15 residues long. Germline values: CDR1 LNHDA, CDR2 SQIVND (reference sequence). V was clipped by 5 bases and J by 5 bases; unmatched bases: 8. Here the CDR3 reads CASSPRDSTNEKLFF. Here the CDR3 DNA reads TGTGCCAGTAGTCCCCGGGACAGCACGAATGAAAAACTGTTTTTT.

The J gene is TRBJ2-6, the V gene TRBV4-1; the D is unclear. The length of the CDR3 is 17 residues. Per germline, CDR1 MGHRA and CDR2 YSYEKL. V was cut by 4 bases and J by 0 bases, with 13 bases left in between. The CDR3 sequence: CASSPIWINSGANVLTF. The DNA for the CDR3 is TGCGCCAGCAGCCCGATCTGGATAAACTCTGGGGCCAACGTCCTGACTTTC.

V is TRBV12-3 or TRBV12-4 and J is TRBJ2-7; D unclear. V was shortened by 7 bases and J by 4 bases, with 11 bases between the two germline ends. The CDR3 length is 12 residues. The CDR3 bases are TGTGCCAGCATGAACCAGGCGTACGAGCAGTACTTC. Translating gives CASMNQAYEQYF.

The CDR3 DNA sequence: TGTGCCAGCAGCTTATCCCATAGGCAGGCACACTATGGCTACACCTTC. Residues: CASSLSHRQAHYGYTF. This sequence joins TRBV7-8 and TRBJ1-2; D is ambiguous. Per the germline V gene, CDR1 is SGHVS and CDR2 is FQNEAQ. Trimming left V 2 bases short and J 3 bases short, with 16 bases between. This CDR3 has 16 residues.

J is TRBJ1-2 and V is TRBV28; TRBD1 aligns across 9 bases. The germline CDR1 and CDR2 sequences are MDHEN and SYDVKM. The CDR3 totals 16 residues. Losses at the gene ends were 6 bases for V and 8 bases for J; bases not matched to a gene: 16. CDR3 nucleotide sequence: TGTGCCAGCAGGGTCGTCTCGGGACAGGGTATCGGAGGCTACACCTTC. This translates into CASRVVSGQGIGGYTF.

V gene TRBV12-2 combines with J gene TRBJ2-2. TRBV12-2 is marked as a pseudogene. The CDR3 is 17 amino acids. DNA for the CDR3: TGTGCAAGTCGCTTAGGGACGCATGGGCGGTTGGCCGGGGAGCTGTTTTTT. Amino acids: CASRLGTHGRLAGELFF.

The chain employs TRBV27 and TRBJ2-3; D not certain. The V and J ends lost 3 bases and 2 bases respectively, with 9 bases between them. The CDR3 consists of 14 residues. Germline loops: CDR1 MNHEY, CDR2 SMNVEV (reference sequence). The CDR3 region is CASSLTTPTDTQYF. The CDR3 nucleotides read TGTGCCAGCAGTTTGACCACTCCCACAGATACGCAGTATTTT.

This clone was detected once. The chain couples TRBV28 to TRBJ1-4, with 8 bases identical to TRBD1. The CDR3 totals 16 residues. Germline V gene sequence: CDR1 MDHEN, CDR2 SYDVKM. The J segment lost 6 bases and the V segment lost 6 bases, leaving 12 bases of the junction unmatched. In DNA form, the CDR3 reads TGTGCCAGCAGCCGCAGGACAGGGTGGGGATATGAAAAACTGTTTTTT. It translates to CASSRRTGWGYEKLFF. Full variable domain (missing parts from reference TRBV28 and TRBJ1-4): DVKVTQSSRYLVKRTGEKVFLECVQDMDHENMFWYRQDPGLGLRLIYFSYDVKMKEKGDIPEGYSVSREKKERFSLILESASTNQTSMYLCASSRRTGWGYEKLFFGSGTQLSVL.